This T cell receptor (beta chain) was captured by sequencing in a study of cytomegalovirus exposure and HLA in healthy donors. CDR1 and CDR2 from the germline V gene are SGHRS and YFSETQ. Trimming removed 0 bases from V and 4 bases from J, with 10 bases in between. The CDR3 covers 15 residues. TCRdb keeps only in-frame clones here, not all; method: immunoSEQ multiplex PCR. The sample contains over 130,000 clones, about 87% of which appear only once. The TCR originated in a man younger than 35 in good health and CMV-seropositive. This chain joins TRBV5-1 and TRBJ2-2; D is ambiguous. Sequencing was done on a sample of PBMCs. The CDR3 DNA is TGCGCCAGCAGCTTGGGAGGTACGGGCACCGGGGAGCTGTTTTTT. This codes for CASSLGGTGTGELFF. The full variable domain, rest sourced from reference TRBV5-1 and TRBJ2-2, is KAGVTQTPRYLIKTRGQQVTLSCSPISGHRSVSWYQQTPGQGLQFLFEYFSETQRNKGNFPGRFSGRQFSNSRSEMNVSTLELGDSALYLCASSLGGTGTGELFFGEGSRLTVL.